This T cell receptor (beta chain) was profiled in a study of shared clonotypes between healthy human individuals (dated by TCRdb to about 2020). For context, the study as a whole: The cohort comprised a couple of women and a few men aged 18 to 49 years. The study deeply sequenced blood TCR repertoires of about 5 healthy adults to estimate repertoire size and the extent of clonotype sharing between individuals. Libraries were prepared and TCR repertoires were sequenced by different laboratories using diverse techniques, in order to increase sequencing depth and limit assay-specific biases. Per donor, leukapheresis produced somewhere between about 0.85 and 8.9 billion PBMCs.

On the study overall, not on this receptor specifically: Pairwise subsampling indicated that sequencing depth was expected to affect the degree of clonotype sharing among donors. Because the study included only a small number of donors, the genetic and exposure-history diversity represented was limited. Only blood was sampled, and tissue TCR repertoires likely differ from those in blood.

In regard to this clone: The antigen it binds to is not known. Base-call qualities are not available, and no considerably larger clone is one nucleotide away.

V was cut back by 1 base and J by 7 bases, leaving a gap of 10 bases between them. The CDR1 and CDR2 encoded by the germline V gene are SGHVS and FNYEAQ. The CDR3 sequence holds 13 residues, the cysteine and phenylalanine included. Just the 39-base CDR3 DNA is kept, in frame starting at base 1. Using the deep immunoSEQ assay, TCR CDR3 regions were amplified from genomic DNA by multiplex PCR. For each cell subset, the extracted genomic DNA was distributed evenly across all wells of several immunoSEQ 96-well plates, and each plate served as one replicate. For unsorted PBMC, each replicate PCR was loaded with roughly 270 ng genomic DNA, equivalent to tens of thousands of T cell genomes. Genomic DNA from unsorted PBMC was sequenced over ten immunoSEQ deep assay plates. Purified libraries were quantified with a Qubit 3.0 fluorometer, sized on a Bioanalyzer 2100, and re-quantified with the KAPA Library Quantification kit. Each immunoSEQ 96-well plate was sequenced on its own single-read 150-cycle Illumina NextSeq 550 flow cell. The authors' pipeline ran thus. Because the immunoSEQ output held only junctional sequences and lacked quality scores, the filtering could not match the filtering applied to full-length reads. To assign V/J genes and CDR3, sequences were annotated against IMGT germline references using PyIR, a Python wrapper for IgBLAST v1.9. Reads were filtered out if the reads had weak V/J assignments (E-value above 1e-6), no CDR3, stop codons, out-of-frame junctions, or ambiguous translated residues. V3J clonotypes were defined as sequences sharing the same inferred V gene, J gene, and CDR3 amino acid sequence. The percentage overlap between two repertoires was calculated by dividing the number of shared unique clonotypes by the size of the smaller repertoire. Repertoire richness was assessed with RTK rarefaction, the Chao1 estimator, and Recon v2.1 estimates of unobserved clonotypes. TCRdb retrieved this table from immuneACCESS and kept in-frame rearrangements only. Not all clones are present; in checked studies, unresolved V genes account for under half, and no reason is known for the remainder. V and J calls and clone size are those listed in that table; D and trimming were worked out from the DNA. The sample table holds fewer than 550,000 clones, of which roughly 85% were seen once. The ten largest clones capture around an eighth of the sample.

The donors were healthy, HIV-negative adults with no recently reported acute infections or vaccinations. All donors were Caucasian adults living in Nashville, Tennessee, USA. In the unsorted samples, 90 million to 100 million PBMCs were counted, and genomic DNA was extracted using the QIAamp DNA Blood Mini kit. After blood collection by leukapheresis, PBMCs were isolated using Ficoll-Histopaque density gradient centrifugation and then cryopreserved in the vapor phase of liquid nitrogen. The receptor was isolated from a woman aged 40 to 50 in good health. Some clones in this sample may be carry-over from other donors' samples. The sequence links TRBV7-6 to TRBJ2-5; matching of 7 bases hints at TRBD1 as the D gene. The sequenced sample was PBMCs. The bases read TGTGCCAGCAGCTTAGAGGAGGGGGCGACCCAGTACTTC. Its translation reads: CASSLEEGATQYF.